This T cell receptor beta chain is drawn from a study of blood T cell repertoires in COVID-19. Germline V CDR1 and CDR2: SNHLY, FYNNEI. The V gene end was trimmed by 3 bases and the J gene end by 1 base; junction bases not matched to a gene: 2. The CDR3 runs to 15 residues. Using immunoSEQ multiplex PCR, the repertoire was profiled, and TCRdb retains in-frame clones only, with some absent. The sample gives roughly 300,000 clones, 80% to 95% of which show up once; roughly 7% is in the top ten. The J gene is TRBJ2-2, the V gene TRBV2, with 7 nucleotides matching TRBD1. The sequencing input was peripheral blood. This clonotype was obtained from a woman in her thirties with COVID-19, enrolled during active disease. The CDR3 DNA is TGTGCCAGCAGTGACCGGACAGGGAACACCGGGGAGCTGTTTTTT. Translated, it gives CASSDRTGNTGELFF.